This T cell receptor (beta chain) derives from a study of patients and donors after allogeneic stem cell transplantation. The CDR3 has 14 residues. The germline V and J ends were trimmed by 6 bases and 4 bases, with 15 bases remaining between them. Germline V gene data show CDR1 as SGHAT and CDR2 as FQNNGV. TCRdb reanalysed the RT-PCR reads using MiXCR and keeps one entry per CDR3 protein. The top ten clones hold around 5.5% of a sample with roughly 960,000 distinct CDR3 sequences, approximately 18% of them seen once. This receptor was taken from a human donor who was either an allogeneic HSCT recipient or a stem cell or donor lymphocyte infusion donor (not recorded which). It is not recorded whose cells these are; they may come from a transplant donor. The chain is built from TRBV11-2 and TRBJ2-5; no definite D call. Sequencing was carried out using blood, either unsorted or a sorted T cell fraction (not recorded which). This chain's CDR3 is CASRAEEFLETQYF. DNA of the CDR3: TGTGCCAGCAGGGCAGAGGAATTCCTAGAGACCCAGTACTTC.